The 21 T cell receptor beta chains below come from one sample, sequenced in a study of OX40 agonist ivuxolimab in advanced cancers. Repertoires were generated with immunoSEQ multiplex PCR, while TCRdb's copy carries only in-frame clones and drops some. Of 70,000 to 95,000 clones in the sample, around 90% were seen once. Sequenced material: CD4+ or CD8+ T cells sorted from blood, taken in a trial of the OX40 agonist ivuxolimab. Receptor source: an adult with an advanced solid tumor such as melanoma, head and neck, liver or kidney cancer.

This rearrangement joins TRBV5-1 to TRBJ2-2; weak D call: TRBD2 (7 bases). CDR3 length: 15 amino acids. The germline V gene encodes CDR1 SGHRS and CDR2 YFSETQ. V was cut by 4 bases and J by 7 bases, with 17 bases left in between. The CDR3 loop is CASSPSWGGVGELFF. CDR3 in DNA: TGCGCCAGCAGCCCGTCGTGGGGGGGCGTCGGGGAGCTGTTTTTT. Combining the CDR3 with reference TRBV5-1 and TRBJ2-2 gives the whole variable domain KAGVTQTPRYLIKTRGQQVTLSCSPISGHRSVSWYQQTPGQGLQFLFEYFSETQRNKGNFPGRFSGRQFSNSRSEMNVSTLELGDSALYLCASSPSWGGVGELFFGEGSRLTVL.

This CDR3 is CASIAGTGRHSPLHF. As DNA, the CDR3 is TGTGCCAGCATAGCCGGGACAGGGAGGCATTCACCCCTCCACTTT. The V and J genes are TRBV6-4 and TRBJ1-6; 9 nucleotides align to TRBD1. This CDR3 comprises 15 residues. The V gene's germline CDR1 is MRHNA and CDR2 SNTAGT. The V and J ends lost 7 bases and 8 bases, in that order; junction bases with no gene match: 9.

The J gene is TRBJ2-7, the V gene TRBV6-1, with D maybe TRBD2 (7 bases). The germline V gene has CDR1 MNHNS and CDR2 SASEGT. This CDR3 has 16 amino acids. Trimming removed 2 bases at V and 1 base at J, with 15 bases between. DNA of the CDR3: TGTGCCAGCAGTGAATACGGGGGGCACACTTCCTACGAGCAGTACTTC. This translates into CASSEYGGHTSYEQYF.

CDR3 region: CASSSPGTDTQYF. DNA for the CDR3: TGTGCCAGCAGCTCCCCGGGGACAGATACGCAGTATTTT. The chain employs TRBV9 and TRBJ2-3; a weak D match, TRBD2 (5 bases). CDR1 and CDR2 from the germline V gene are SGDLS and YYNGEE. V shed 4 bases and J shed 3 bases, with 9 bases lying between them. This CDR3 is 13 amino acids long.

Written as DNA, the CDR3 is TGTGCCAGCAGCTTAGTCGCGGGGGTTAGCACTGAAGCTTTCTTT. As protein: CASSLVAGVSTEAFF. The J gene is TRBJ1-1, the V gene TRBV7-3; tentatively, D is TRBD1 (5 bases). The length of the CDR3 is 15 residues. Looked up from germline, CDR1 is SGHTA and CDR2 is FQGTGA. Trimming shortened V by 2 bases and J by 4 bases, and 14 bases separated the two germline ends. The entire variable domain, with the rest obtained from reference TRBV7-3 and TRBJ1-1, is as follows: GAGVSQTPSNKVTEKGKYVELRCDPISGHTALYWYRQSLGQGPEFLIYFQGTGAADDSGLPNDRFFAVRPEGSVSTLKIQRTERGDSAVYLCASSLVAGVSTEAFFGQGTRLTVV.

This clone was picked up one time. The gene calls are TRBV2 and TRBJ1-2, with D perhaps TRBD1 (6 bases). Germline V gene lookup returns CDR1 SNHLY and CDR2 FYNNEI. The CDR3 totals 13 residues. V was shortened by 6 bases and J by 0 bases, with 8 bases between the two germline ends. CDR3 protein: CASRTGANYGYTF. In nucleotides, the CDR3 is TGTGCCAGCAGGACAGGCGCTAACTATGGCTACACCTTC.

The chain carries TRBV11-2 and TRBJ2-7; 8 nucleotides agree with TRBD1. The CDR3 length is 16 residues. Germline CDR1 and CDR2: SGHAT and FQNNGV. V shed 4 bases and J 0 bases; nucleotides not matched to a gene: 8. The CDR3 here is CASSYFQGASSYEQYF. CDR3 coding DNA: TGTGCCAGCAGCTATTTTCAGGGGGCGAGCTCCTACGAGCAGTACTTC.

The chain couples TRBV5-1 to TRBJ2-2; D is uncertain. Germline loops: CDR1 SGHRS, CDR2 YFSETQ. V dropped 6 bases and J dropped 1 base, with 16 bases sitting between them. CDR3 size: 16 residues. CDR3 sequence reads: CASTKSPQGNTGELFF. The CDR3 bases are TGCGCCAGCACCAAGAGTCCACAAGGGAACACCGGGGAGCTGTTTTTT.

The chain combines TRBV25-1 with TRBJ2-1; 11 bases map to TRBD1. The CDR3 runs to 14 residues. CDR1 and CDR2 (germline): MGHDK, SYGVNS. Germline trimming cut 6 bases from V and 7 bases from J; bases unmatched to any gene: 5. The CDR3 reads CASRLGQGENEQFF. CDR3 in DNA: TGTGCCAGCAGATTGGGACAGGGGGAAAATGAGCAGTTCTTC.

Here the CDR3 DNA reads TGTGCCAGCAAGCGTCAAGAGACCCAGTACTTC. Amino acid sequence: CASKRQETQYF. J is TRBJ2-5 and V is TRBV27, with D hard to call. The CDR3 is made up of 11 amino acids. V shed 7 bases and J shed 2 bases, with 5 bases lying between them. Germline CDR1 MNHEY, CDR2 SMNVEV (reference sequence).

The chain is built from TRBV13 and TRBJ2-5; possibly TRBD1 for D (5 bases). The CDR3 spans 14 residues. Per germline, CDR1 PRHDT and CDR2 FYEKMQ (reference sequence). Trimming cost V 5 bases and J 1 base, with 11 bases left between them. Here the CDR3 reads CASSPLGVQETQYF. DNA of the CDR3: TGTGCCAGCAGCCCCTTAGGGGTCCAAGAGACCCAGTACTTC.

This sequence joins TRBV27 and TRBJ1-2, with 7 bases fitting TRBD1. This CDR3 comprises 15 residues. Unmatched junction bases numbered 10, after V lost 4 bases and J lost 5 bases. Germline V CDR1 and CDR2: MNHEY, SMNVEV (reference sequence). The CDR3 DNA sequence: TGTGCCAGCAGTTCATTAGCGACAGGGATTTATGGCTACACCTTC. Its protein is CASSSLATGIYGYTF.

The CDR3 DNA reads TGTGCCAGCAACAACGGTGCAACTAATGAAAAACTGTTTTTT. It encodes CASNNGATNEKLFF. The rearrangement joins TRBV7-9 to TRBJ1-4; D is undetermined. Germline loops: CDR1 SEHNR, CDR2 FQNEAQ (reference sequence). Between the trimmed V and J ends, which lost 7 bases and 0 bases, there was a span of 9 bases. The CDR3 loop spans 14 amino acids.

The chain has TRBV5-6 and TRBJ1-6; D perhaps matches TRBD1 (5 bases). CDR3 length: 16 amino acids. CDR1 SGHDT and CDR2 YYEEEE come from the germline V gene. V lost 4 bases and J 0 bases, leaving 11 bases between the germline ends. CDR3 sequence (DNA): TGTGCCAGCAGCCTAGACAGTTCCTCCTATAATTCACCCCTCCACTTT. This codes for CASSLDSSSYNSPLHF.

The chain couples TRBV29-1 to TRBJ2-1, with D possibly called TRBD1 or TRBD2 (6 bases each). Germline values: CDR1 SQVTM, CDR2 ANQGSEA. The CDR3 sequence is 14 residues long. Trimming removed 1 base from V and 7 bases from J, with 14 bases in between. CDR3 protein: CSVEGGAILNEQFF. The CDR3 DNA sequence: TGCAGCGTTGAAGGGGGGGCTATTTTGAATGAGCAGTTCTTC.

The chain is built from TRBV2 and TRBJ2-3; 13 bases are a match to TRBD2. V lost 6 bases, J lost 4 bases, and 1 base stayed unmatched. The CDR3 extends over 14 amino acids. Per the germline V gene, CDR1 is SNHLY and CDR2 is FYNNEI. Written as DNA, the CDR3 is TGTGCCAGCAGCACTAGCGGGGGGGCAGATACGCAGTATTTT. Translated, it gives CASSTSGGADTQYF.

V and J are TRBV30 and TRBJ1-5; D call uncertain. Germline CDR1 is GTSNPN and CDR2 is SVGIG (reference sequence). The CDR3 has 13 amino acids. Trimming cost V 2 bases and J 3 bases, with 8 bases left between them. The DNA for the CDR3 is TGTGCCTGGAGTTCAGGCGCCAATCAGCCCCAGCATTTT. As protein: CAWSSGANQPQHF.

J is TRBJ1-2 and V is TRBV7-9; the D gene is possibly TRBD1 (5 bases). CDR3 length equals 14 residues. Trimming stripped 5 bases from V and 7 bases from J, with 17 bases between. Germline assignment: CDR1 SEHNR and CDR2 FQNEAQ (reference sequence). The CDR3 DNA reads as TGTGCCAGCAGCCCCCAAGGCAGGGCCGGTGGCTACACCTTC. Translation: CASSPQGRAGGYTF.

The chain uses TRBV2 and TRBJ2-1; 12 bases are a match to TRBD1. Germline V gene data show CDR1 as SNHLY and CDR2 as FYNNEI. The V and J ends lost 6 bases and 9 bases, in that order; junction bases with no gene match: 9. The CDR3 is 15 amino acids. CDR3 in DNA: TGTGCCAGCAGCGAGACCGGGACAGGGGGCGGTGAGCAGTTCTTC. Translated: CASSETGTGGGEQFF.

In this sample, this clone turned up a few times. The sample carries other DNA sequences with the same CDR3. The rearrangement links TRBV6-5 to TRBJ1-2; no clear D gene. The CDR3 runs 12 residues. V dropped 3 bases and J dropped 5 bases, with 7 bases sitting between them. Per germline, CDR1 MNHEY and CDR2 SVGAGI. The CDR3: CASSYGGYGYTF. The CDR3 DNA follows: TGTGCCAGCAGTTATGGTGGATATGGCTACACCTTC.

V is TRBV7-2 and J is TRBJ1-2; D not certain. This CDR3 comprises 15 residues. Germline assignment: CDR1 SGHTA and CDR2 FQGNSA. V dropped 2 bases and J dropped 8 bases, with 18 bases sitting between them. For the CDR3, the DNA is TGTGCCAGCAGCTTATTGGTCGGAATCTATGAAGGCTACACCTTC. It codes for CASSLLVGIYEGYTF. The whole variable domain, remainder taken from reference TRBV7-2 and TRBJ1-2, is GAGVSQSPSNKVTEKGKDVELRCDPISGHTALYWYRQSLGQGLEFLIYFQGNSAPDKSGLPSDRFSAERTGGSVSTLTIQRTQQEDSAVYLCASSLLVGIYEGYTFGSGTRLTVV.